Below, 20 T cell receptor beta chains from the same sample are listed, as sequenced in a study of T cells in Graves' hyperthyroidism and ophthalmopathy. The CDR3 regions of TCR beta were amplified from RNA transcripts. When the TCR CDR3 underwent first-round RT-PCR, the HTBI primer set was used. Each CDR3 protein gets one entry after TCRdb re-called the multiplex PCR reads with MiXCR. The profile shows roughly 500,000 distinct CDR3 sequences, about 14% of them singletons. The sequenced material came from blood. The source of these receptors is a woman aged 30 to 39 with Graves' hyperthyroidism that later progressed to Graves' ophthalmopathy.

The rearrangement uses TRBV29-1 and TRBJ2-2; D remains unclear. The CDR3 spans 10 residues. Germline V CDR1 and CDR2: SQVTM, ANQGSEA. V was clipped by 6 bases and J by 11 bases, with 10 bases between them. The CDR3 here is CSVRIDELFF. The CDR3 nucleotides are TGCAGCGTCCGCATCGACGAGCTGTTTTTT.

This clonotype was seen a few times. Sequence at one end of the junction differs from germline and may be a read error. The DNA of the CDR3 is TGTGCCAGCACCGCACGGGGGGCCCTCAATCAGCAGTTCTTC. Protein sequence: CASTARGALNQQFF. The chain recombines TRBV25-1 with TRBJ2-1; TRBD2 might be the D (7 bases). The CDR3 has 14 residues. From germline, CDR1 is MGHDK and CDR2 SYGVNS.

V gene TRBV4-1 combines with J gene TRBJ1-1, with no clear D. Trimming left V 1 base short and J 1 base short, with 10 bases between. Germline values: CDR1 MGHRA, CDR2 YSYEKL. The CDR3 has 15 amino acids. The CDR3 DNA follows: TGCGCCAGCAGCCAAGTATACATGGAGAACACTGAAGCTTTCTTT. Translation gives CASSQVYMENTEAFF.

On this clonotype: The junction departs from germline at one end; a sequencing error may be responsible. Here the CDR3 reads CANSLDQGHPREQFF. The CDR3 DNA reads TGTGCCAACAGCCTAGACCAGGGGCATCCTCGCGAGCAGTTCTTC. This chain uses TRBV7-9 with TRBJ2-1; TRBD1 might be the D (6 bases). Germline V gene sequence: CDR1 SEHNR, CDR2 FQNEAQ (reference sequence). This CDR3 is built from 15 residues.

This clonotype was counted ten times or more. The rearrangement joins TRBV11-3 to TRBJ1-2; TRBD1 matches at 7 bases. CDR1 SGHNT and CDR2 YENEEA come from the germline V gene. The CDR3 runs 15 residues. The V gene end was trimmed by 4 bases and the J gene end by 2 bases; junction bases not matched to a gene: 7. CDR3 coding DNA: TGTGCCAGCAGCTCACCAGGGACAGCGAACTATGGCTACACCTTC. This sequence encodes CASSSPGTANYGYTF.

This clonotype was seen a few times. The chain is built from TRBV20-1 and TRBJ1-5; D not certain. Germline CDR1 is DFQATT and CDR2 is SNEGSKA (reference sequence). CDR3 length: 12 amino acids. V lost 0 bases, J lost 10 bases, and 10 bases lay in between. As DNA, the CDR3 is TGCAGTGCTAGAGATCGGGTGGGTCCCCAGCATTTT. Translation: CSARDRVGPQHF.

As to this clonotype: Being one base from a much bigger clone, this may be a read error. The chain joins TRBV7-9 to TRBJ2-1, with 8 bases fitting TRBD2. This CDR3 has 14 amino acids. CDR1 is SEHNR and CDR2 is FQNEAQ in the germline V gene (reference sequence). DNA of the CDR3: TGTGCCGGTCAACTTGCGGGAGGACACAATGAGCAGTGCTTC. Amino acid sequence: CAGQLAGGHNEQCF.

This chain links TRBV19 with TRBJ1-1; D not resolved. Per germline, CDR1 LNHDA and CDR2 SQIVND (reference sequence). The CDR3 totals 13 residues. Deletions cut 7 bases from V and 0 bases from J, with 9 bases between. CDR3 sequence: CASTIEMNTEAFF. Here the CDR3 DNA reads TGTGCCAGTACCATAGAGATGAACACTGAAGCTTTCTTT.

This clonotype was counted many times. This chain joins TRBV5-1 and TRBJ2-7; unclear D gene. CDR1 and CDR2 (germline): SGHRS, YFSETQ. The CDR3 spans 12 residues. V lost 4 bases to trimming and J lost 6 bases, with 11 bases between them. The CDR3 sequence: CASSTNWGEQYF. CDR3 nucleotides: TGCGCCAGCAGCACTAACTGGGGCGAGCAGTACTTC.

This clonotype appeared a few times. The V gene is TRBV20-1, the J gene TRBJ2-7; D is unresolved. Trimming took 2 bases from V and 5 from J, leaving 13 bases between them. From germline, CDR1 is DFQATT and CDR2 SNEGSKA (reference sequence). The CDR3 totals 13 residues. The CDR3 DNA reads TGCAGTGCTAGACTTCCCCTCGGAGACGAGCAGTACTTC. It translates to CSARLPLGDEQYF.

There are many counts of this clonotype. The rearrangement joins TRBV27 to TRBJ2-1; 7 positions match TRBD2. The CDR3 has 15 residues. Germline V gene data show CDR1 as MNHEY and CDR2 as SMNVEV (reference sequence). V shed 8 bases, J shed 4 bases, and the junction held 11 bases outside the gene matches. The CDR3 DNA is TGTGCCAGCGGCCGAGGGAGCGGGATGTACAATGAGCAGTTCTTC. Residues: CASGRGSGMYNEQFF.

This clonotype was counted ten times or more. In DNA, the CDR3 is TGTGCCAGCAGCTTAGGAATCGGCGGAGATACGCAGTATTTT. Protein product: CASSLGIGGDTQYF. The V and J genes are TRBV7-3 and TRBJ2-3; D remains unclear. This CDR3 contains 14 residues. Looked up from germline, CDR1 is SGHTA and CDR2 is FQGTGA. V was trimmed by 2 bases and J by 5 bases, leaving 11 bases between them.

This clonotype has a count of ten or more. The chain combines TRBV19 with TRBJ1-1; tentatively, D is TRBD1 (5 bases). Trimming left V 1 base short and J 8 bases short, with 20 bases between. CDR3 length equals 16 residues. Per the germline V gene, CDR1 is LNHDA and CDR2 is SQIVND (reference sequence). The DNA of the CDR3 is TGTGCCAGTAGTATAGGAGGGGAGACGTTAGGCCGGGAAGCTTTCTTT. Its protein product is CASSIGGETLGREAFF.

This clonotype came up many times. The V call is TRBV29-1, the J call TRBJ1-2; perhaps TRBD1 as D (6 bases). The CDR3 totals 14 residues. Between the trimmed V and J ends, which lost 5 bases and 3 bases, there was a span of 16 bases. CDR1 and CDR2 from the germline V gene are SQVTM and ANQGSEA. The CDR3 region is CSVKYLQGDYGYTF. CDR3 coding DNA: TGCAGCGTTAAATACCTACAGGGTGACTATGGCTACACCTTC.

In this sample, this clonotype turned up many times. The chain joins TRBV6-2 or TRBV6-3 to TRBJ2-5; D tentatively fits TRBD1 or TRBD2 (5 bases each). The CDR3 length is 14 residues. Germline lookup yields CDR1 MNHEY and CDR2 SVGEGT. V gave up 7 bases and J gave up 4 bases, with 16 bases separating them. The CDR3 protein is CASTYFWDGETQYF. In DNA, the CDR3 is TGTGCCAGCACCTATTTCTGGGACGGAGAGACCCAGTACTTC.

This clonotype was found many times. The genes are TRBV19 and TRBJ1-1; TRBD1 matches at 7 bases. Germline V gene sequence: CDR1 LNHDA, CDR2 SQIVND (reference sequence). The V gene end was trimmed by 4 bases and the J gene end by 6 bases; junction bases not matched to a gene: 5. This CDR3 has 13 amino acids. CDR3 region: CASSRGGMSEAFF. The CDR3 DNA is TGTGCCAGTAGTAGAGGGGGCATGTCTGAAGCTTTCTTT. The complete variable domain, with remaining parts taken from reference TRBV19 and TRBJ1-1, reads DGGITQSPKYLFRKEGQNVTLSCEQNLNHDAMYWYRQDPGQGLRLIYYSQIVNDFQKGDIAEGYSVSREKKESFPLTVTSAQKNPTAFYLCASSRGGMSEAFFGQGTRLTVV.

This clonotype was recorded at least ten times. The chain carries TRBV11-3 and TRBJ2-3; TRBD2 might be the D (6 bases). CDR3 length: 15 residues. Trimming left V 4 bases short and J 1 base short, with 12 bases between. Germline V lookup: CDR1 SGHNT, CDR2 YENEEA. The CDR3 DNA reads TGTGCCAGCAGCTCTACCTCTAGCGGCACAGATACGCAGTATTTT. Protein sequence: CASSSTSSGTDTQYF. Combining the CDR3 with reference TRBV11-3 and TRBJ2-3 gives the whole variable domain EAGVVQSPRYKIIEKKQPVAFWCNPISGHNTLYWYLQNLGQGPELLIRYENEEAVDDSQLPKDRFSAERLKGVDSTLKIQPAELGDSAVYLCASSSTSSGTDTQYFGPGTRLTVL.

This clonotype was seen ten or more times. The chain combines TRBV18 with TRBJ1-1; D is unclear. The germline V and J ends were trimmed by 8 bases and 5 bases, with 15 bases remaining between them. The length of the CDR3 is 13 residues. The germline gives CDR1 KGHSH, CDR2 LQKENI. DNA for the CDR3: TGTGCCAGCAGTCCCGGACGGAATACTGAAGCTTTCTTT. This translates into CASSPGRNTEAFF.

This clonotype was observed a handful of times. The rearrangement uses TRBV5-1 and TRBJ2-3, with 11 bases matching TRBD2. The germline V gene has CDR1 SGHRS and CDR2 YFSETQ. J was trimmed by 2 bases and V by 0 bases; bases with no gene match: 8. The CDR3 loop spans 18 amino acids. CDR3 residues: CASSLVVLTSGNTDTQYF. The CDR3 coding sequence is TGCGCCAGCAGCTTGGTCGTTCTGACTAGCGGGAACACAGATACGCAGTATTTT.

This clonotype was recorded many times. This sequence joins TRBV11-2 and TRBJ2-7; the match to TRBD1 covers 7 bases. This CDR3 has 15 residues. V shed 5 bases and J 6 bases; nucleotides not matched to a gene: 13. Germline V gene data show CDR1 as SGHAT and CDR2 as FQNNGV. The CDR3 nucleotides are TGTGCCAGCAGCCCTGACGAGGGGGCCCAGGGCGAGCAGTACTTC. Protein product: CASSPDEGAQGEQYF.